This T cell receptor beta chain was recorded in a study of prognosis after radiotherapy for stage I lung cancer. Amplicons of TCR beta CDR3 were generated from genomic DNA by two-round multiplex PCR. Amplification in first-round PCR relied on primers specific to each TRBV and TRBJ gene. MiXCR, run by TCRdb on the multiplex PCR reads, gives a single entry per CDR3 protein. Among around 18,000 distinct CDR3 sequences listed, about 30% were seen once. This CDR3 contains 15 residues. Deletions cut 2 bases from V and 0 bases from J, with 11 bases between. CDR1 is MNHGY, CDR2 SAAAGT, per germline. This clonotype was recorded only once. This is likely an artifact of a read error, given a far larger clone one base away.

V gene TRBV6-8 combines with J gene TRBJ2-7; D perhaps matches TRBD1 (5 bases). This clonotype was obtained from a donor aged 50 or older with non-small cell lung cancer. The source was PBMCs, collected before or after stereotactic body radiation therapy (not recorded which). CDR3: CASSYTHRSSYEQYF. The CDR3 DNA is TGTGCCAGCAGTTACACGCACAGGAGCTCCTACGAGCAGTACTTC.